This is a list of T cell receptor beta chains from one sample in a study of human T cells and chemical hapten exposure. TCRdb re-analysed the RACE reads in MiXCR, keeping a single row per CDR3 protein. The sample lists fewer than 400,000 distinct CDR3 sequences, around 7% seen once, with roughly 7.9% in the top ten. Sequences were derived from whole blood, sampled in connection with sensitization to the hapten diphenylcyclopropenone (DPC). These receptors were collected from a woman aged 18-30 years with alopecia areata. Some clones in this sample may be carry-over from other donors' samples. Each CDR3 is given with its conserved first and last residue. Each record gives: clone size, V gene, J gene, D gene, CDR3 DNA, CDR3 protein. A D gene is named only where the DNA matches it firmly. Clone size appears in some rows only: once, few, many, or a class for an expanded clone.

>NA|TRBV5-6|TRBJ2-7|TRBD1
TGTGCCAGCAGCTTGCCGACAGGGAACTCCCACGAGCAGTACTTC
CASSLPTGNSHEQYF
>many|TRBV12-3/TRBV12-4|TRBJ2-1|TRBD2
TGTGCCAGCAGTCAACCGACTAGCGGGGGGCGTAGTGAGCAGTTCTTC
CASSQPTSGGRSEQFF
>few|TRBV15|TRBJ1-2|NA
TGTGCCACCAGCAAGGATAACTATGGCTACACCTTC
CATSKDNYGYTF
>many|TRBV6-2/TRBV6-3|TRBJ2-5|TRBD2
TGTGCCAGCGGGGACTACCTACCCCAGTACTTC
CASGDYLPQYF
>NA|TRBV20-1|TRBJ2-1|TRBD2
TGCAGTGCTAGACTAGCGGGGGGCCTCTCCTACAATGAGCAGTTCTTC
CSARLAGGLSYNEQFF
>few|TRBV2|TRBJ2-1|TRBD1
TGTGCCAGCAGGGAACAGGGGAGCTCCTACAATGAGCAGTTCTTC
CASREQGSSYNEQFF
>NA|TRBV3-1|TRBJ1-4|NA
TGTGCCAGCAGCCAAGATCAGGGTTGGGAAAAACTGTTTTTT
CASSQDQGWEKLFF
>many|TRBV5-4|TRBJ1-4|NA
TGTGCCAGCAGCTTGATCAGCGAAGAAAAACTGTTTTTT
CASSLISEEKLFF
>many|TRBV28|TRBJ2-1|TRBD1
TGTGCCAGCAGTTTGCCGACAGGGGCCTACAATGAGCAGTTCTTC
CASSLPTGAYNEQFF
>NA|TRBV5-1|TRBJ1-2|TRBD1
TGCGCCAGCAGAACCGGGACAGGGTATGGCTACACCTTC
CASRTGTGYGYTF
>few|TRBV4-2|TRBJ2-7|NA
TGTGCCAGCAGCCAAGATAGTGGTCGTCAGGCCTACGAGCAGTACTTC
CASSQDSGRQAYEQYF
>few|TRBV15|TRBJ2-3|TRBD1
TGTGCCACCAGCAGAGACGGGACAGGGGGCCCAGATACGCAGTATTTT
CATSRDGTGGPDTQYF
>few|TRBV29-1|TRBJ1-5|NA
TGCAGCGTTGAAGATCATCCGAATCAGCCCCAGCATTTT
CSVEDHPNQPQHF
>many|TRBV29-1|TRBJ1-6|NA
TGCAGCGTTGGACAGGAGCGCGGTTCACCCCTCCACTTT
CSVGQERGSPLHF
>NA|TRBV7-4|TRBJ2-3|TRBD2
TGTGCCAGCATTACTGAGCTAGCGGGGTGTGAGGGACCCCCCACAGATACGCAGTATTTT
CASITELAGCEGPPTDTQYF
>many|TRBV6-5|TRBJ2-1|NA
TGTGCCAGCAGTTTCGGAGGGGAGCCGGGAAACACGAACTCCTACAATGAGCAGTTCTTC
CASSFGGEPGNTNSYNEQFF
>many|TRBV20-1|TRBJ2-5|TRBD2
TGCAGTGCCCAACATCCAACTAGCGGGTTAGAGACCCAGTACTTC
CSAQHPTSGLETQYF
>few|TRBV20-1|TRBJ2-7|TRBD2
TGCAGTGCTAGAATCGGGCCTAGCGGGGCAGACTCCTACGAGCAGTACTTC
CSARIGPSGADSYEQYF
>NA|TRBV15|TRBJ1-4|TRBD1
TGTGCCACCAGCAGGACTTCGACAGGGCCTAATGAAAAACTGTTTTTT
CATSRTSTGPNEKLFF
>NA|TRBV18|TRBJ1-1|NA
TGTGCCAGCTCGCCCAGGGGTATGAACACTGAAGCTTTCTTT
CASSPRGMNTEAFF
>few|TRBV4-3|TRBJ2-6|NA
TGCGCCAGCAGCCAAGAACGGACAACAAGCTCTGGGGCCAACGTCCTGACTTTC
CASSQERTTSSGANVLTF
>NA|TRBV28|TRBJ1-2|NA
TGTGCCAGCAGTTTAGACCAGGGGCGCGCCTATGGCTACACCTTC
CASSLDQGRAYGYTF
>many|TRBV6-5|TRBJ2-7|NA
TGTGCCAGCAGTTCCCCAGGGAGTGGAGAGCAGTACTTC
CASSSPGSGEQYF
>many|TRBV12-3/TRBV12-4|TRBJ1-6|NA
TGTGCCAGCAGTTTTCCCGGGTCGCGATCACCCCTCCACTTT
CASSFPGSRSPLHF
>few|TRBV4-2|TRBJ2-1|TRBD1
TGTGCCAGCAGCCAAGAGAGAATAGGGACAGGGTCCTACAATGAGCAGTTCTTC
CASSQERIGTGSYNEQFF
>many|TRBV6-2/TRBV6-3|TRBJ2-5|TRBD1
TGTGCCAGCAGGCACAGGGGAGAGACCCAGTACTTC
CASRHRGETQYF
>many|TRBV6-1|TRBJ1-1|TRBD1
TGTGCCAGCAGTACGACAGGGGGCTGGGGTATCCCGAACATGAACACTGAAGCTTTCTTT
CASSTTGGWGIPNMNTEAFF
>NA|TRBV5-6|TRBJ1-5|NA
TGTGCCAGCAGTTACATGACAGGCAATCAGCCCCAGCATTTT
CASSYMTGNQPQHF
>many|TRBV7-2|TRBJ2-1|NA
TGTGCCAGCAGCCCGCTCCCCGGTCAAAGTGAGCAGTTCTTC
CASSPLPGQSEQFF
>NA|TRBV27|TRBJ2-6|NA
TGTGCCAGCAGTGGGAACGGGGGAGGCTCTGGGGCCAACGTCCTGACTTTC
CASSGNGGGSGANVLTF
>few|TRBV6-5|TRBJ1-2|TRBD1
TGTGCCAGCAGCACAGGGGGCTTCGACTATGGCTACACCTTC
CASSTGGFDYGYTF
>NA|TRBV7-3|TRBJ1-3|TRBD1
TGTGCCAGCAGCTCCGGACAGGGGGGAAACACCATATATTTT
CASSSGQGGNTIYF
>many|TRBV12-3/TRBV12-4|TRBJ2-7|TRBD1
TGTGCCAGCAGTCAAGGGACAGTGGAAAGAGAGCAGTACTTC
CASSQGTVEREQYF
>NA|TRBV6-2/TRBV6-3|TRBJ1-6|TRBD1
TGTGCCAGCAGTTATTCGAACAGGGGGAATTCACCCCTCCACTTT
CASSYSNRGNSPLHF
>many|TRBV6-4|TRBJ2-5|NA
TGTGCCAAACCCGACAAAAAGGGGAAAATTGAGAGCCAAGAGACCCAGTACTTC
CAKPDKKGKIESQETQYF
>many|TRBV27|TRBJ1-2|NA
TGTGCCAGCGGCTCGCCGCTGACAGGCAACTATGGCTACACCTTC
CASGSPLTGNYGYTF
>NA|TRBV5-1|TRBJ2-5|NA
TGCGCCAGCAGCTTGGAGGCGGTGGAAGAGACCCAGTACTTC
CASSLEAVEETQYF
>many|TRBV6-2/TRBV6-3|TRBJ1-2|NA
TGTGCCAGCAGTGAGGGATATTATGGCTACACCTTC
CASSEGYYGYTF
>NA|TRBV7-9|TRBJ2-6|TRBD1
TGTGCCAGCAGCTCCACCCGGGACAGGGGGCTCGGGGCCAACGTCCTGACTTTC
CASSSTRDRGLGANVLTF
>NA|TRBV12-3/TRBV12-4|TRBJ2-6|TRBD1
TGTGCCAGCAGTTTAAGGGGACAGACCTTCTCTGGGGCCAACGTCCTGACTTTC
CASSLRGQTFSGANVLTF
>NA|TRBV5-1|TRBJ2-5|NA
TGCGCCAGCAGCTTGGATCCTAATCAAGAGACCCAGTACTTC
CASSLDPNQETQYF
>few|TRBV29-1|TRBJ1-2|NA
TGCAGCGTTGAAGAACTGAGTTACCGTGGCTACACCTTC
CSVEELSYRGYTF
>few|TRBV20-1|TRBJ1-6|NA
TGCAGTGCTAGAAAAGGAGACGAAAGCTCCTATAATTCACCCCTCCACTTT
CSARKGDESSYNSPLHF
>many|TRBV7-7|TRBJ2-3|NA
TGTGCTAAAGGCGATATGGGGACAGATACGCAGTATTTT
CAKGDMGTDTQYF
>few|TRBV6-5|TRBJ2-7|NA
TGTGCCAGCAGCACCGGGACGCGAACCCCCTACGAGCAGTACTTC
CASSTGTRTPYEQYF
>NA|TRBV6-5|TRBJ2-4|TRBD1
TGTGCCAGCAGCCCGTTCGGGGGACAGGTCCACATTCTGTACTTC
CASSPFGGQVHILYF